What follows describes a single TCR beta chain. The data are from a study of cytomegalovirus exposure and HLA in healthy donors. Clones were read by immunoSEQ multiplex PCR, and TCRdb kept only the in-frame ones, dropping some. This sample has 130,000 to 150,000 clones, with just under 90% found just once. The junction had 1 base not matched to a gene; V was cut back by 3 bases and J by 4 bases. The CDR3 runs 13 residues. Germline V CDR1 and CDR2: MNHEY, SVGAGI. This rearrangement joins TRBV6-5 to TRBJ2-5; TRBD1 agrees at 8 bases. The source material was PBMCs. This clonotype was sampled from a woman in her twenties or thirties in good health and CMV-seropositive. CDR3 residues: CASSYDRGETQYF. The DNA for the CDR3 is TGTGCCAGCAGTTATGACAGGGGAGAGACCCAGTACTTC.